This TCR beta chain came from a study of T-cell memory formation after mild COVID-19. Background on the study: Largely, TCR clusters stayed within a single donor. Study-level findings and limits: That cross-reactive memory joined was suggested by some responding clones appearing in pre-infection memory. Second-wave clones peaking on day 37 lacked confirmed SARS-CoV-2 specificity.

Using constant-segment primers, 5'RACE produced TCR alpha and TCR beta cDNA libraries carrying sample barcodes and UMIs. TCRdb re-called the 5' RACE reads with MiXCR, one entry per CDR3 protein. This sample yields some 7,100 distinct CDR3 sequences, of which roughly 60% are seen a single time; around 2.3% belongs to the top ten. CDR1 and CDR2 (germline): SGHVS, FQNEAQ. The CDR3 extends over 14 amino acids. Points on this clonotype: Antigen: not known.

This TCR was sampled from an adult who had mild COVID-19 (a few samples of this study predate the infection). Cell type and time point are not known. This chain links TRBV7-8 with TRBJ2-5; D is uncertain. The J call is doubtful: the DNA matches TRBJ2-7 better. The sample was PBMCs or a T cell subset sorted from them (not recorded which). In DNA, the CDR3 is TGTGCCAGCAGCTTAGTTCACGGGCTCTACGAGCAGTACTTC. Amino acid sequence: CASSLVHGLYEQYF.